Listed below are T cell receptor beta chains from one sample, sequenced in a study of T cell responses to AZD1222 COVID-19 vaccine. Clones were sequenced by immunoSEQ multiplex PCR, and TCRdb holds only the in-frame ones, with some missing. This sample has 130,000 or so clones; 90% occur once, and the top ten carry less than 9%. Sample: peripheral blood, taken on day 0 of AZD1222 vaccination. The receptors were gathered from an adult in good health. The CDR3 runs from the conserved cysteine through the conserved F or W. D genes are given only for firm matches. Size is omitted from some rows. Given values are once, few, many or a class for expanded clones.

D gene: NA
V gene: TRBV5-6
J gene: TRBJ1-2
clone size: NA
CDR3 length: 14
CDR3 DNA: TGTGCCAGCAGCTTGATCCACAGCTTCTATGGCTACACCTTC
CDR3 protein: CASSLIHSFYGYTF

D gene: TRBD1
V gene: TRBV4-1
J gene: TRBJ1-4
clone size: NA
CDR3 length: 14
CDR3 DNA: TGCGCCAGCAGCCAAGGGACAGGGGATGAAAAACTGTTTTTT
CDR3 protein: CASSQGTGDEKLFF

D gene: NA
V gene: TRBV30
J gene: TRBJ2-6
clone size: once
CDR3 length: 13
CDR3 DNA: TGTGCCTGGGGTATGGGGGGGGCCAACGTCCTGACTTTC
CDR3 protein: CAWGMGGANVLTF

D gene: TRBD2
V gene: TRBV28
J gene: TRBJ2-3
clone size: NA
CDR3 length: 17
CDR3 DNA: TGTGCCAGCAGCCTGGGACTAGCGGGGGGAAGGGCAGATACGCAGTATTTT
CDR3 protein: CASSLGLAGGRADTQYF

D gene: NA
V gene: TRBV18
J gene: TRBJ1-2
clone size: once
CDR3 length: 17
CDR3 DNA: TGTGCCAGCTCACCATTATTAGAGCTGTCAGCTAACTATGGCTACACCTTC
CDR3 protein: CASSPLLELSANYGYTF

D gene: NA
V gene: TRBV4-1
J gene: TRBJ1-1
clone size: once
CDR3 length: 14
CDR3 DNA: TGCGCCAGCAGGGGGAGGACAGTGGGAACTGAAGCTTTCTTT
CDR3 protein: CASRGRTVGTEAFF

D gene: TRBD2
V gene: TRBV7-9
J gene: TRBJ2-1
clone size: NA
CDR3 length: 19
CDR3 DNA: TGTGCCAGCAGCTGGGATCTTGTTGGCGGGGGGGCCAGTAAGAATGAGCAGTTCTTC
CDR3 protein: CASSWDLVGGGASKNEQFF

D gene: NA
V gene: TRBV12-3/TRBV12-4
J gene: TRBJ2-5
clone size: NA
CDR3 length: 12
CDR3 DNA: TGTGCCAGCAGCCCGCCCTTGGAGACCCAGTACTTC
CDR3 protein: CASSPPLETQYF

D gene: NA
V gene: TRBV7-2
J gene: TRBJ2-7
clone size: NA
CDR3 length: 18
CDR3 DNA: TGTGCCAGCAGCCCCCGGGCCGGGGCAGCTCATCACTATTACGAGCAGTACTTC
CDR3 protein: CASSPRAGAAHHYYEQYF

D gene: NA
V gene: TRBV7-9
J gene: TRBJ1-1
clone size: NA
CDR3 length: 15
CDR3 DNA: TGTGCCAGCAGCTTAGGCCCCAGGGTTGACACTGAAGCTTTCTTT
CDR3 protein: CASSLGPRVDTEAFF

D gene: TRBD2
V gene: TRBV19
J gene: TRBJ2-1
clone size: NA
CDR3 length: 18
CDR3 DNA: TGTGCCAGTAGTACCAAAGGACTAGCGGGGGGACTCAGTAATGAGCAGTTCTTC
CDR3 protein: CASSTKGLAGGLSNEQFF

D gene: NA
V gene: TRBV5-1
J gene: TRBJ1-1
clone size: NA
CDR3 length: 11
CDR3 DNA: TGCGCCAGCAGCTTGGGGGCTGAAGCTTTCTTT
CDR3 protein: CASSLGAEAFF

D gene: NA
V gene: TRBV12-3/TRBV12-4
J gene: TRBJ2-5
clone size: NA
CDR3 length: 13
CDR3 DNA: TGTGCCAGCAGTTTCGTAGTTGCAGAGACCCAGTACTTC
CDR3 protein: CASSFVVAETQYF

D gene: NA
V gene: TRBV4-3
J gene: TRBJ2-7
clone size: NA
CDR3 length: 18
CDR3 DNA: TGCGCCAGCAGCCAAGCCTTAAGTGGGGAGTCTTCCTACTACGAGCAGTACTTC
CDR3 protein: CASSQALSGESSYYEQYF

D gene: NA
V gene: TRBV11-2
J gene: TRBJ2-7
clone size: NA
CDR3 length: 13
CDR3 DNA: TGTGCCAGCAGCTTAGATCTCGGGGCAGGTTGGTACTTC
CDR3 protein: CASSLDLGAGWYF

D gene: TRBD1
V gene: TRBV28
J gene: TRBJ1-5
clone size: NA
CDR3 length: 15
CDR3 DNA: TGTGCCAGCAGTGCTCCTAGGACAGGACCCCAGCCCCAGCATTTT
CDR3 protein: CASSAPRTGPQPQHF

D gene: NA
V gene: TRBV9
J gene: TRBJ2-2
clone size: NA
CDR3 length: 14
CDR3 DNA: TGTGCCAGCAGCGTAGGCCCTTCCACCGGGGAGCTGTTTTTT
CDR3 protein: CASSVGPSTGELFF

D gene: NA
V gene: TRBV7-4
J gene: TRBJ2-7
clone size: few
CDR3 length: 14
CDR3 DNA: TGTGCCAGCAGCTTCGTTACAGACCATTACGAGCAGTACTTC
CDR3 protein: CASSFVTDHYEQYF

D gene: NA
V gene: TRBV4-3
J gene: TRBJ1-4
clone size: NA
CDR3 length: 17
CDR3 DNA: TGCGCCAGCAGCCCGCGCGGGCAGGGCTCTACTAATGAAAAACTGTTTTTT
CDR3 protein: CASSPRGQGSTNEKLFF

D gene: NA
V gene: TRBV7-2
J gene: TRBJ2-7
clone size: NA
CDR3 length: 12
CDR3 DNA: TGTGCCAGCAGCTTCGACTCCTACGAGCAGTACTTC
CDR3 protein: CASSFDSYEQYF

D gene: TRBD1
V gene: TRBV29-1
J gene: TRBJ1-2
clone size: NA
CDR3 length: 13
CDR3 DNA: TGCAGCGTCCCGGGACAGGGGCACTATGGCTACACCTTC
CDR3 protein: CSVPGQGHYGYTF

D gene: TRBD1
V gene: TRBV6-5
J gene: TRBJ1-5
clone size: NA
CDR3 length: 14
CDR3 DNA: TGTGCCAGCAACCCGGGACAGACATATCAGCCCCAGCATTTT
CDR3 protein: CASNPGQTYQPQHF

D gene: NA
V gene: TRBV7-2
J gene: TRBJ2-5
clone size: NA
CDR3 length: 14
CDR3 DNA: TGTGCCAGCAGTTATCGCAGGGGGGGAGAGACCCAGTACTTC
CDR3 protein: CASSYRRGGETQYF

D gene: NA
V gene: TRBV30
J gene: TRBJ2-3
clone size: NA
CDR3 length: 12
CDR3 DNA: TGTGCCTGGACGACCAGCACAGATACGCAGTATTTT
CDR3 protein: CAWTTSTDTQYF

D gene: NA
V gene: TRBV11-3
J gene: TRBJ2-3
clone size: NA
CDR3 length: 16
CDR3 DNA: TGTGCCAGCAGCTTAGTCACAGAGGGGGGCACAGATACGCAGTATTTT
CDR3 protein: CASSLVTEGGTDTQYF

D gene: NA
V gene: TRBV3-1/TRBV3-2
J gene: TRBJ2-7
clone size: NA
CDR3 length: 13
CDR3 DNA: TGTGCCAGCAGCCAAGATCTCACGGACGAGCAGTACTTC
CDR3 protein: CASSQDLTDEQYF

D gene: NA
V gene: TRBV2
J gene: TRBJ2-3
clone size: NA
CDR3 length: 13
CDR3 DNA: TGTGCCAGCACCGGGACTAGCACAGATACGCAGTATTTT
CDR3 protein: CASTGTSTDTQYF

D gene: TRBD1
V gene: TRBV7-3
J gene: TRBJ1-6
clone size: NA
CDR3 length: 15
CDR3 DNA: TGTGCCAGCAGCTTAGGGGGGACAGGGTCTTCACCCCTCCACTTT
CDR3 protein: CASSLGGTGSSPLHF

D gene: NA
V gene: TRBV18
J gene: TRBJ1-6
clone size: NA
CDR3 length: 15
CDR3 DNA: TGTGCCAGCTCACCTCTCGACGGGGCTAGGTCACCCCTCCACTTT
CDR3 protein: CASSPLDGARSPLHF

D gene: NA
V gene: TRBV5-6
J gene: TRBJ2-1
clone size: NA
CDR3 length: 15
CDR3 DNA: TGTGCCAGCAGCCCTGAACAGGGCTCCTACAATGAGCAGTTCTTC
CDR3 protein: CASSPEQGSYNEQFF

D gene: NA
V gene: TRBV24-1
J gene: TRBJ1-5
clone size: NA
CDR3 length: 15
CDR3 DNA: TGTGCCACCAGTGATGGGGACGGAGTCAATCAGCCCCAGCATTTT
CDR3 protein: CATSDGDGVNQPQHF

D gene: TRBD1
V gene: TRBV24-1
J gene: TRBJ2-7
clone size: NA
CDR3 length: 12
CDR3 DNA: TGTGCCACCAGTGATCTCGGACAGGGCAGGTACTTC
CDR3 protein: CATSDLGQGRYF

D gene: NA
V gene: TRBV19
J gene: TRBJ1-1
clone size: NA
CDR3 length: 11
CDR3 DNA: TGTGCCAGTCGCCTGGGCACTGAAGCTTTCTTT
CDR3 protein: CASRLGTEAFF

D gene: NA
V gene: TRBV7-9
J gene: TRBJ1-2
clone size: NA
CDR3 length: 12
CDR3 DNA: TGTGCCAGCAGCTTAGTCACTTATGGCTACATCTTC
CDR3 protein: CASSLVTYGYIF

D gene: NA
V gene: TRBV5-3
J gene: TRBJ2-5
clone size: NA
CDR3 length: 13
CDR3 DNA: TGTGCCAGAAGCATTCCCTTCTGGGAGACCCAGTACTTC
CDR3 protein: CARSIPFWETQYF

D gene: NA
V gene: TRBV27
J gene: TRBJ1-2
clone size: once
CDR3 length: 14
CDR3 DNA: TGTGCCAGCAGTTATGCCCTCCGGGGGTATGGCTACACCTTC
CDR3 protein: CASSYALRGYGYTF